Listed here are 26 T cell receptor beta chains from one sample, sequenced in a study of T-cell reconstitution after alpha-beta-depleted transplantation in children. The library targeted TCRbeta and was prepared with unique molecular identifiers. Each CDR3 protein gets one entry after TCRdb re-called the PCR reads with MiXCR. The sample gives 90,000 to 150,000 distinct CDR3 sequences, more than 20% of which show up once; roughly a tenth is in the top ten. Sequenced here: PBMCs, mostly from graft donor cells, sampled 180 days after TCRalphabeta/CD19-depleted stem cell transplant. The origin of the receptors is a male patient aged 2 to 10 who had a stem cell transplant for chronic granulomatous disease, so the T cells may come from the graft donor.

The rearrangement joins TRBV12-3 or TRBV12-4 to TRBJ1-2; TRBD1 matches 10 bases. The CDR3 loop spans 14 amino acids. V gave up 6 bases and J gave up 5 bases; unmatched junction bases: 6. Written as DNA, the CDR3 is TGTGCCAGCAGGCGGGACAGGGGCCCGTATGGCTACACCTTC. Protein: CASRRDRGPYGYTF.

This chain links TRBV20-1 with TRBJ1-5; 10 bases map to TRBD1. The germline V gene encodes CDR1 DFQATT and CDR2 SNEGSKA (reference sequence). The V and J ends lost 1 base and 7 bases, in that order; junction bases with no gene match: 4. The CDR3 contains 14 residues. As DNA, the CDR3 is TGCAGTGCTAGAGCAGGGACAGGGGACCAGCCCCAGCATTTT. It codes for CSARAGTGDQPQHF.

There are a few counts of this clonotype. The chain is built from TRBV24-1 and TRBJ2-1; D is uncertain. Trimming left V 5 bases short and J 5 bases short, with 15 bases between. The CDR3 is 15 amino acids. In germline, CDR1 is KGHDR, CDR2 SFDVKD. The CDR3 region is CATSVGLLGHNEQFF. For the CDR3, the DNA is TGTGCCACCAGTGTCGGGCTTTTAGGGCACAATGAGCAGTTCTTC.

This chain connects TRBV12-3 or TRBV12-4 to TRBJ1-3, with 7 bases lining up with TRBD1. V dropped 6 bases and J dropped 0; count of bases not matched to a gene: 11. This CDR3 is 17 amino acids long. The CDR3 DNA follows: TGTGCCAGCAGGCGGAACAGGGGCGAGAGCTCTGGAAACACCATATATTTT. Its translation is CASRRNRGESSGNTIYF.

The chain is built from TRBV5-1 and TRBJ2-1; possibly TRBD1 or TRBD2 for D (5 bases each). V was cut by 4 bases and J by 9 bases, with 23 bases left in between. Germline CDR1 and CDR2: SGHRS and YFSETQ. This CDR3 contains 16 residues. CDR3 region: CASSKTGKPDTGEQFF. The CDR3 region has the DNA TGCGCCAGCAGCAAGACCGGGAAACCGGATACAGGTGAGCAGTTCTTC.

This clonotype was found many times. The chain couples TRBV6-5 to TRBJ1-1, with TRBD1 matching over 9 bases. V lost 5 bases to trimming and J lost 3 bases; unmatched junction nucleotides: 4. The V gene's germline CDR1 is MNHEY and CDR2 SVGAGI. The CDR3 has 14 amino acids. CDR3 region: CASSRQGDYTEAFF. CDR3 nucleotides: TGTGCCAGCAGTAGACAGGGGGACTACACTGAAGCTTTCTTT.

This clonotype has just a few counts. V usage is TRBV20-1 and J usage is TRBJ2-2, with D uncertain. CDR1 and CDR2 from the germline V gene are DFQATT and SNEGSKA (reference sequence). Deletions cut 3 bases from V and 6 bases from J, with 5 bases between. CDR3 size: 11 residues. In nucleotides, the CDR3 is TGCAGTGCTAGGAGATCCGGGGAGCTGTTTTTT. This translates into CSARRSGELFF.

The V gene is TRBV20-1, the J gene TRBJ2-5, with TRBD1 as a possible D gene (5 bases). V shed 6 bases and J shed 7 bases, with 18 bases lying between them. From germline, CDR1 is DFQATT and CDR2 SNEGSKA (reference sequence). This CDR3 region has 13 residues. CDR3 DNA: TGCAGTGCCCCGGAACCAAAAAGGGGGACCCAGTACTTC. It yields the protein CSAPEPKRGTQYF.

In this sample, this clonotype turned up a few times. The rearrangement uses TRBV12-3 or TRBV12-4 and TRBJ1-2, with 8 nucleotides matching TRBD1. V lost 1 base and J lost 6; bases outside the gene matches: 7. The CDR3 is 15 amino acids. CDR3 sequence: CASSLDPWTGNGYTF. CDR3 coding DNA: TGTGCCAGCAGTTTAGATCCGTGGACAGGGAATGGCTACACCTTC.

There are many counts of this clonotype. The chain links TRBV15 to TRBJ2-3; D gene unclear. This CDR3 has 15 residues. V was clipped by 0 bases and J by 0 bases, with 7 bases between them. Per the germline V gene, CDR1 is LNHNV and CDR2 is YYDKDF (reference sequence). In nucleotides, the CDR3 is TGTGCCACCAGCAGAGAGCAGATTAGCACAGATACGCAGTATTTT. Amino acids: CATSREQISTDTQYF. The entire variable domain, with the rest obtained from reference TRBV15 and TRBJ2-3, is as follows: DAMVIQNPRYQVTQFGKPVTLSCSQTLNHNVMYWYQQKSSQAPKLLFHYYDKDFNNEADTPDNFQSRRPNTSFCFLDIRSPGLGDTAMYLCATSREQISTDTQYFGPGTRLTVL.

Here the CDR3 DNA reads TGTGCCAGCAGTATCCGGGACGAACACACCGGGGAGCTGTTTTTT. Its translation is CASSIRDEHTGELFF. The gene calls are TRBV28 and TRBJ2-2; tentatively, D is TRBD1 or TRBD2 (5 bases each). CDR1 is MDHEN, CDR2 SYDVKM, per germline. Trimming removed 5 bases from V and 3 bases from J, with 13 bases in between. The CDR3 is made up of 15 amino acids.

This clonotype was picked up many times. The chain recombines TRBV29-1 with TRBJ2-2; D call uncertain. The CDR3 has 12 amino acids. V was pared by 7 bases and J by 6 bases, with 12 bases between. Germline values: CDR1 SQVTM, CDR2 ANQGSEA. DNA for the CDR3: TGCAGCGCCCTTGGAGTCCCCGGGGAGCTGTTTTTT. Translating it yields CSALGVPGELFF.

This clonotype was counted between two and nine times. The chain combines TRBV7-8 with TRBJ2-1, with 7 nucleotides matching TRBD1. V was clipped by 2 bases and J by 5 bases; unmatched bases: 6. Germline V gene lookup returns CDR1 SGHVS and CDR2 FQNEAQ. This CDR3 comprises 15 residues. CDR3 loop: CASSLRDRVHNEQFF. The CDR3, as DNA: TGTGCCAGCAGCTTAAGAGACAGGGTCCACAATGAGCAGTTCTTC.

This clonotype has ten or more counts. The gene calls are TRBV15 and TRBJ1-4; the D is unclear. Trimming took 6 bases from V and 3 from J, leaving 8 bases between them. Germline lookup yields CDR1 LNHNV and CDR2 YYDKDF (reference sequence). The CDR3 totals 13 residues. For the CDR3, the DNA is TGTGCCACCAGTCTAGGTCCTAATGAAAAACTGTTTTTT. Translating it yields CATSLGPNEKLFF.

This clonotype was recorded at least ten times. One end of the junction does not line up with germline, which may come from a read error. The V gene is TRBV30, the J gene TRBJ2-1; D is unresolved. The CDR3 loop spans 10 amino acids. Germline V gene data show CDR1 as GTSNPN and CDR2 as SVGIG (reference sequence). CDR3 DNA sequence: TGTGCCTGGGGTTGGGCCGCCGAAAACTTC. Translated: CAWGWAAENF.

This clonotype appeared a few times. This chain connects TRBV20-1 to TRBJ2-7; 7 nucleotides line up with TRBD1. The V gene's germline CDR1 is DFQATT and CDR2 SNEGSKA (reference sequence). This CDR3 region has 15 residues. J gave up 7 bases and V 3 bases, and 15 bases lay outside the gene matches. The CDR3 DNA reads as TGCAGTGCTAGGACTAACAGGGGCCCATCTGTTGAGCAGTACTTC. Its protein is CSARTNRGPSVEQYF.

At least ten counts were recorded for this clonotype. The V gene is TRBV29-1, the J gene TRBJ2-5; the match to TRBD2 covers 10 bases. Germline loops: CDR1 SQVTM, CDR2 ANQGSEA. The CDR3 consists of 15 residues. Trimming cost V 4 bases and J 4 bases; bases outside gene matches: 9. CDR3 residues: CSVGPSGSRVETQYF. The CDR3 DNA reads TGCAGCGTTGGCCCTAGCGGGAGTAGGGTAGAGACCCAGTACTTC.

This clonotype showed up many times. The V and J genes are TRBV5-6 and TRBJ2-5; no clear D gene. The CDR3 length is 13 residues. Per germline, CDR1 SGHDT and CDR2 YYEEEE. V lost 0 bases to trimming and J lost 4 bases, with 7 bases between them. Here the CDR3 DNA reads TGTGCCAGCAGCTTGGACTTTGGAGAGACCCAGTACTTC. This sequence encodes CASSLDFGETQYF.

There are many counts of this clonotype. The chain links TRBV28 to TRBJ2-2, with TRBD1 matching 7 bases. The junction had 13 bases not matched to a gene; V was cut back by 3 bases and J by 6 bases. Germline CDR1 reads MDHEN; CDR2 reads SYDVKM. The CDR3 is 17 residues long. The CDR3 sequence is CASSFWDATGTSGELFF. In DNA, the CDR3 is TGTGCCAGCAGTTTTTGGGATGCGACAGGGACCTCCGGGGAGCTGTTTTTT.

In its sample, this clonotype was seen a few times. V is TRBV12-3 or TRBV12-4 and J is TRBJ2-3, with no clear D. V lost 6 bases and J lost 2, with 12 bases in between. This CDR3 is built from 14 residues. The CDR3 coding sequence is TGTGCCAGCAGCCCCAAGGCACTCACAGATACGCAGTATTTT. Protein: CASSPKALTDTQYF.

This clonotype was seen many times. The rearrangement joins TRBV9 to TRBJ1-2; no clear D. V lost 3 bases and J lost 1, with 4 bases in between. In germline, CDR1 is SGDLS, CDR2 YYNGEE. The CDR3 spans 12 residues. CDR3 coding DNA: TGTGCCAGCAGCGAGCATAACTATGGCTACACCTTC. Protein product: CASSEHNYGYTF.

This clonotype was recorded only once. The gene calls are TRBV7-2 and TRBJ2-1; D is ambiguous. The CDR3 runs to 14 residues. Looked up from germline, CDR1 is SGHTA and CDR2 is FQGNSA. V was trimmed by 2 bases and J by 8 bases, leaving 13 bases between them. The CDR3 DNA reads as TGTGCCAGCAGCTTAAGGTTTACGGTTTATGAGCAGTTCTTC. It encodes CASSLRFTVYEQFF.

This clonotype was detected a few times. V gene TRBV12-3 or TRBV12-4 combines with J gene TRBJ2-7, with no clear D. The CDR3 contains 15 residues. Trimming shortened V by 1 base and J by 8 bases, and 18 bases separated the two germline ends. DNA for the CDR3: TGTGCCAGCAGTTTAGAAACCATTAGGGCTTATAAGCAGTACTTC. It encodes CASSLETIRAYKQYF.

The chain recombines TRBV9 with TRBJ2-3; possibly TRBD1 for D (5 bases). Germline values: CDR1 SGDLS, CDR2 YYNGEE. The CDR3 totals 13 residues. V gave up 3 bases and J gave up 9 bases, with 14 bases separating them. CDR3 bases: TGTGCCAGCAGCGGCGTCGGACAAGTCACGCAGTATTTT. Amino acids: CASSGVGQVTQYF.

The genes are TRBV11-2 and TRBJ2-1, with D perhaps matching TRBD2 (6 bases). Trimming left V 4 bases short and J 6 bases short, with 16 bases between. There are 15 residues in the CDR3. Germline V lookup: CDR1 SGHAT, CDR2 FQNNGV. The DNA for the CDR3 is TGTGCCAGCAGCTCCCGACTAGTTAGTCCCAATGAGCAGTTCTTC. The encoded protein is CASSSRLVSPNEQFF.

This rearrangement joins TRBV6-6 to TRBJ2-1, with D unresolved. Germline-derived CDR1 and CDR2 are MNHNY and SVGAGI (reference sequence). CDR3 size: 11 residues. V lost 6 bases and J lost 3, with 3 bases in between. The DNA for the CDR3 is TGTGCCAGCAGGGACTACAATGAGCAGTTCTTC. The encoded protein is CASRDYNEQFF.